The clone carrying this TCR beta chain turned up a few times. Its specificity is unknown. The record originates from a study of T cells after yellow fever vaccination. Background on the study: Preparation of the low-cell-number fractions used SMART-Seq v4 Ultra Low Input.

Looked up from germline, CDR1 is MNHEY and CDR2 is SVGEGT. There are 14 residues in the CDR3. V gave up 5 bases and J gave up 5 bases; unmatched junction bases: 5. TCRdb re-derived calls from the 5' RACE reads in MiXCR, one entry per CDR3 protein. The sample has fewer than 350,000 distinct CDR3 sequences; around 4% are singletons. Study-level findings and limits: When the response was secondary, it was weaker but reached its peak faster, day 5 versus 15.

The sample in question was PBMCs, obtained on the day of the yellow fever booster vaccination. The sequence derives from a man in his late teens or twenties who received the YFV17D yellow fever vaccine. This chain uses TRBV6-2 or TRBV6-3 with TRBJ1-2; 10 positions agree with TRBD1. The CDR3 nucleotides are TGTGCCAGCAGTGGGGGACAGGGGACGTATGGCTACACCTTC. Amino acid sequence: CASSGGQGTYGYTF.